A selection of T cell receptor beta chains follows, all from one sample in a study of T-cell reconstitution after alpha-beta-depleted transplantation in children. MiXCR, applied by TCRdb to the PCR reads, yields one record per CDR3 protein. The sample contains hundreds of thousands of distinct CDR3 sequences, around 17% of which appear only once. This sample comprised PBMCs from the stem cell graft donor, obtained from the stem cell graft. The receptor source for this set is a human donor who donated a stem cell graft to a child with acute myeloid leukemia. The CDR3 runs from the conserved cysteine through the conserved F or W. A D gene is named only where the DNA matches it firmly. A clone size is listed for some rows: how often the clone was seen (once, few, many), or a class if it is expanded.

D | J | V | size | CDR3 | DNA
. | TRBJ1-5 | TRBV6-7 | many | CASSSVSNSNQPQHF | TGTGCCAGCAGTTCAGTCTCTAATAGCAATCAGCCCCAGCATTTT
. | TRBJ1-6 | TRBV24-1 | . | CATSEAEYNSPLHF | TGTGCCACCAGTGAGGCGGAATATAATTCACCCCTCCACTTT
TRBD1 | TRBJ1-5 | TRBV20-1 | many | CSASDRGLQPQHF | TGCAGTGCTAGCGACAGGGGGCTTCAGCCCCAGCATTTT
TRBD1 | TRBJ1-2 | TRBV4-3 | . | CASSQVGRQGDANYGYTF | TGCGCCAGCAGCCAAGTGGGGAGGCAGGGGGATGCTAACTATGGCTACACCTTC
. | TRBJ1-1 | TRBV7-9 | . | CASSSTKKGEAFF | TGTGCCAGCAGCTCGACAAAGAAGGGTGAAGCTTTCTTT
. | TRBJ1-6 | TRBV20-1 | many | CSAYNSPLHF | TGCAGTGCTTATAATTCACCCCTCCACTTT
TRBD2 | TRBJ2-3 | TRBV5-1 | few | CASSLTSGNLDTQYF | TGCGCCAGCAGCCTGACTAGCGGGAATTTGGATACGCAGTATTTT
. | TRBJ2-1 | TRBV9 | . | CASSRRGWGLAGDEQFF | TGTGCCAGCAGCCGACGGGGATGGGGGCTAGCTGGCGATGAGCAGTTCTTC
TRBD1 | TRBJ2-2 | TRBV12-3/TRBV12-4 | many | CASRRGQGRAGELFF | TGTGCCAGCAGGAGGGGACAGGGTCGAGCCGGGGAGCTGTTTTTT
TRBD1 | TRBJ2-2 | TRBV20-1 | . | CSAFPTGTVNTGELFF | TGCAGTGCTTTCCCGACCGGGACAGTGAACACCGGGGAGCTGTTTTTT
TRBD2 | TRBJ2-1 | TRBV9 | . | CASTPRGGYNEQFF | TGTGCCAGCACTCCTCGGGGGGGGTACAATGAGCAGTTCTTC
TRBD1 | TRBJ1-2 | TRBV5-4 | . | CASSPGQGPYGYTF | TGTGCCAGCAGCCCGGGACAGGGACCCTATGGCTACACCTTC
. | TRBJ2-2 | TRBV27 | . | CASSLLAQTGELFF | TGTGCCAGCAGTTTACTAGCTCAAACCGGGGAGCTGTTTTTT
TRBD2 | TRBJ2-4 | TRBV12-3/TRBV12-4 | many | CASSFGGETLSKNIQYF | TGTGCCAGCAGTTTTGGGGGGGAGACGTTATCCAAAAACATTCAGTACTTC
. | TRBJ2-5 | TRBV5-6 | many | CASSLWRGETQYF | TGTGCCAGCAGCTTGTGGAGGGGAGAGACCCAGTACTTC
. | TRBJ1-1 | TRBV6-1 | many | CASSIGGGAEAFF | TGTGCCAGCAGTATCGGGGGGGGCGCTGAAGCTTTCTTT
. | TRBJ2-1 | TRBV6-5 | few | CASSYFGQSSYNEQFF | TGTGCCAGCAGTTACTTCGGTCAGAGCTCCTACAATGAGCAGTTCTTC
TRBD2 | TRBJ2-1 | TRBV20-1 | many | CSAGNSGVGTNEQFF | TGCAGTGCTGGCAATAGCGGGGTTGGTACTAATGAGCAGTTCTTC
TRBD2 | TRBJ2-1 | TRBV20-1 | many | CSARKTSGGPSWNEQFF | TGCAGTGCTAGAAAGACTAGCGGGGGCCCAAGTTGGAATGAGCAGTTCTTC
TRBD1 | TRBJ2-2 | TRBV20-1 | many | CSAPRRGQALTGELFF | TGCAGTGCCCCAAGGAGGGGACAGGCTCTTACCGGGGAGCTGTTTTTT
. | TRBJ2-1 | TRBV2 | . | CASTRPLPYNEQFF | TGTGCCAGCACCCGCCCCCTACCGTACAATGAGCAGTTCTTC
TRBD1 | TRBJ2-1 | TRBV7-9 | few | CASSPRQGTTGNEQFF | TGTGCCAGCAGCCCCCGACAGGGAACTACGGGAAATGAGCAGTTCTTC
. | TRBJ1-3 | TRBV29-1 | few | CSVKSSSGNTIYF | TGCAGCGTTAAGAGCAGCTCTGGAAACACCATATATTTT
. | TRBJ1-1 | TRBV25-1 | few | CASGGRVGTEAFF | TGTGCCAGCGGGGGACGAGTTGGAACTGAAGCTTTCTTT
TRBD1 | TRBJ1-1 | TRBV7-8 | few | CASSLVAQGAWDTEAFF | TGTGCCAGCAGCTTAGTAGCACAGGGGGCATGGGACACTGAAGCTTTCTTT
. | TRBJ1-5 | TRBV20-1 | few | CSARDWRVDQPQHF | TGCAGTGCTAGAGATTGGAGGGTTGATCAGCCCCAGCATTTT